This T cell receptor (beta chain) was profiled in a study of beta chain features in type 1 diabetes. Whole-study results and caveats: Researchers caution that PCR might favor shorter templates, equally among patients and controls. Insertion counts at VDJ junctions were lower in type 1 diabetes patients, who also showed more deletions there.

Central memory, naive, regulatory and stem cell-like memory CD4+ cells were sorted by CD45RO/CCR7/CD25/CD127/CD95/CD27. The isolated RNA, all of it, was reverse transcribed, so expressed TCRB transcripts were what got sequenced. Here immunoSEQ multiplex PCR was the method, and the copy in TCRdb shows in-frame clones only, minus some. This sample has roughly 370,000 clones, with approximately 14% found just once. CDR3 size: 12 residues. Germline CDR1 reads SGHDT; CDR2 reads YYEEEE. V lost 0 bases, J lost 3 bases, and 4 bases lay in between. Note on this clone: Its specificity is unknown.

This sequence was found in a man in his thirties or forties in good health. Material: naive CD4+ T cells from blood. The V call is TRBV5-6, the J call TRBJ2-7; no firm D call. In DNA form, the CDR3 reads TGTGCCAGCAGCTTGGGAAACTACGAGCAGTACTTC. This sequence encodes CASSLGNYEQYF.